This entry features one T cell receptor (beta chain) sequence. TCRdb reprocessed the 5' RACE reads; each CDR3 protein has one entry and no DNA is given. The sample is made up of 350,000 to 400,000 distinct CDR3 sequences, and the top ten hold 2% to 3% of it. These data come from a study of monozygotic twins with inflammatory bowel disease. The CDR3 extends over 17 amino acids. The germline CDR1 and CDR2 sequences are MNHEY and SVGEGT. The chain employs TRBV6-2 or TRBV6-3 and TRBJ1-1; as DNA is missing, the TRBD1 call by TCRdb cannot be tested. The receptor was derived from a human donor with ulcerative colitis or Crohn's disease, or a healthy co-twin of an affected twin (not recorded which). Sequencing was carried out using blood. CDR3 region: CASSPQVISLRSTEAFF.